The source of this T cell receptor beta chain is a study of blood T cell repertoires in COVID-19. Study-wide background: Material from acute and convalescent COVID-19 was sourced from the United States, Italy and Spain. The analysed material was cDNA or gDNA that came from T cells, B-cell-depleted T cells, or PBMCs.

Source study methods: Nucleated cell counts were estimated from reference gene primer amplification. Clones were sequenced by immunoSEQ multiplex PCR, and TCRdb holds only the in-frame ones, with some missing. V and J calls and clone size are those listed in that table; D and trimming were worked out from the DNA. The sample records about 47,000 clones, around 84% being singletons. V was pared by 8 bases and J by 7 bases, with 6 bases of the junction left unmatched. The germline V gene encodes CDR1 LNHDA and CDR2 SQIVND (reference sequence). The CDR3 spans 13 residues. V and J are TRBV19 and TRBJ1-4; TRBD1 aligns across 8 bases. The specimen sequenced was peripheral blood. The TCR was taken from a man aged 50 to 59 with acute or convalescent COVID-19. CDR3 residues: CASCQGAREKLFF. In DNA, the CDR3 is TGTGCCAGTTGCCAGGGGGCTCGTGAAAAACTGTTTTTT.